The 27 T cell receptor beta chains below come from one sample, sequenced in a study of T cell responses to AZD1222 COVID-19 vaccine. Clones were sequenced by immunoSEQ multiplex PCR, and TCRdb holds only the in-frame ones, with some missing. Of about 180,000 clones detected, about 91% appear once; the ten largest clones hold approximately 0.5%. Specimen: peripheral blood, collected on day 0 of AZD1222 vaccination. The source of these receptors is an adult in good health.

The chain combines TRBV7-3 with TRBJ1-1; D perhaps matches TRBD1 (6 bases). The CDR3 has 13 amino acids. Trimming removed 6 bases from V and 2 bases from J, with 10 bases in between. Germline V gene data show CDR1 as SGHTA and CDR2 as FQGTGA. The CDR3 sequence: CASSWTVNTEAFF. The CDR3 DNA is TGTGCCAGCAGTTGGACAGTCAACACTGAAGCTTTCTTT.

The rearrangement links TRBV4-3 to TRBJ2-3; D perhaps matches TRBD2 (5 bases). This CDR3 comprises 16 residues. V lost 10 bases and J lost 2, with 22 bases in between. The V gene's germline CDR1 is LGHNA and CDR2 YSLEER. CDR3 nucleotides: TGCGCCACCCGAGGAACAAGCGGAGGATTCACAGATACGCAGTATTTT. It is translated as CATRGTSGGFTDTQYF.

V and J are TRBV5-6 and TRBJ2-3; no clear D. Trimming stripped 3 bases from V and 5 bases from J, with 4 bases between. The CDR3 extends over 11 amino acids. Per germline, CDR1 SGHDT and CDR2 YYEEEE. The CDR3 loop is CASSYGDTQYF. CDR3 in DNA: TGTGCCAGCAGCTATGGAGATACGCAGTATTTT. Combining the CDR3 with reference TRBV5-6 and TRBJ2-3 gives the whole variable domain DAGVTQSPTHLIKTRGQQVTLRCSPKSGHDTVSWYQQALGQGPQFIFQYYEEEERQRGNFPDRFSGHQFPNYSSELNVNALLLGDSALYLCASSYGDTQYFGPGTRLTVL.

The gene calls are TRBV28 and TRBJ2-5; 7 bases line up with TRBD2. Unmatched junction bases numbered 8, after V lost 2 bases and J lost 5 bases. The CDR3 sequence is 15 residues long. Germline V gene data show CDR1 as MDHEN and CDR2 as SYDVKM. DNA of the CDR3: TGTGCCAGCAGTTTACCTCAGGCGGGGGTGGAGACCCAGTACTTC. The encoded protein is CASSLPQAGVETQYF.

This clone appeared a few times. The J gene is TRBJ1-6, the V gene TRBV28, with D possibly TRBD1 on 6 matching bases. The CDR3 has 17 amino acids. Trimming removed 6 bases from V and 0 bases from J, with 15 bases in between. CDR1 and CDR2 (germline): MDHEN, SYDVKM. The CDR3 DNA sequence: TGTGCCAGCAGGCCGCGGGGGCAGGGCTCCTATAATTCACCCCTCCACTTT. Translation gives CASRPRGQGSYNSPLHF.

This clone occurred a few times. The V gene is TRBV5-8, the J gene TRBJ2-3; D is perhaps TRBD1 (6 bases). The CDR3 consists of 16 residues. Germline CDR1 reads SGHTS; CDR2 reads YDEGEE. V lost 1 base, J lost 6 bases, and 18 bases lay in between. For the CDR3, the DNA is TGTGCCAGCAGCTTGTCGAACAGGGTAGGGTCGGATACGCAGTATTTT. Amino acid sequence: CASSLSNRVGSDTQYF.

The chain links TRBV9 to TRBJ2-7; possible D gene TRBD2, 7 bases. Trimming removed 5 bases from V and 3 bases from J, with 15 bases in between. CDR3 length: 14 amino acids. The germline CDR1 and CDR2 sequences are SGDLS and YYNGEE. The CDR3 coding sequence is TGTGCCAGCAGTCTAAGGGGGGGAAACTACGAGCAGTACTTC. This sequence encodes CASSLRGGNYEQYF.

This chain uses TRBV6-2 or TRBV6-3 with TRBJ2-2; 8 nucleotides agree with TRBD2. The CDR3 is 15 residues long. Unmatched junction bases numbered 6, after V lost 6 bases and J lost 3 bases. CDR1 and CDR2 from the germline V gene are MNHEY and SVGEGT. The CDR3 region is CASSTYGGDTGELFF. DNA for the CDR3: TGTGCCAGCAGCACCTACGGGGGGGACACCGGGGAGCTGTTTTTT.

The chain recombines TRBV5-6 with TRBJ1-5, with no clear D. There are 12 residues in the CDR3. Germline V gives CDR1 SGHDT, CDR2 YYEEEE. V was shortened by 4 bases and J by 2 bases, with 4 bases between the two germline ends. Written as DNA, the CDR3 is TGTGCCAGCAGCCAGGGCAATCAGCCCCAGCATTTT. Translated: CASSQGNQPQHF.

CDR3 coding DNA: TGTGCTAGTGGTTGGACGACAGGGGCGGGCACCGGGGAGCTGTTTTTT. Translation gives CASGWTTGAGTGELFF. The genes are TRBV12-5 and TRBJ2-2, with 8 positions matching TRBD1. V trimming: 4 bases; J trimming: 4 bases; junction bases outside the gene matches: 8. The CDR3 is 16 residues long. CDR1 is LGHNT, CDR2 FRNRAP, per germline. Variable domain in full (rest from reference TRBV12-5 and TRBJ2-2): DARVTQTPRHKVTEMGQEVTMRCQPILGHNTVFWYRQTMMQGLELLAYFRNRAPLDDSGMPKDRFSAEMPDATLATLKIQPSEPRDSAVYFCASGWTTGAGTGELFFGEGSRLTVL.

The rearrangement links TRBV6-5 to TRBJ2-2, with D perhaps given as TRBD1 or TRBD2 (5 bases each). The V gene lost 4 bases and the J gene lost 3 bases, with 12 bases spanning the gap. The CDR3 length is 15 residues. From germline, CDR1 is MNHEY and CDR2 SVGAGI. The CDR3 nucleotides read TGTGCCAGCAGTTTAACACTAGGGGACACCGGGGAGCTGTTTTTT. This gives the protein CASSLTLGDTGELFF.

The DNA of the CDR3 is TGTGCCACCCTACTAGTGAGGGACACCGGGGAGCTGTTTTTT. This sequence encodes CATLLVRDTGELFF. The rearrangement joins TRBV6-5 to TRBJ2-2; TRBD2 is a possible D gene (5 bases). Trimming took off 10 bases at V and 3 bases at J, with 15 bases between the two ends. Germline CDR1 and CDR2: MNHEY and SVGAGI. There are 14 residues in the CDR3.

The chain links TRBV7-8 to TRBJ1-1; D is unclear. The CDR3 has 11 amino acids. Germline V CDR1 and CDR2: SGHVS, FQNEAQ. Trimming removed 1 base from V and 8 bases from J, with 5 bases in between. The CDR3 DNA follows: TGTGCCAGCAGCTTAGACTCGGAAGCTTTCTTT. The encoded protein is CASSLDSEAFF.

The sample holds many counts of this clone. The gene calls are TRBV3-1 (or the pseudogene TRBV3-2) and TRBJ2-7, with D perhaps matching TRBD1 (5 bases). V gave up 7 bases and J gave up 1 base, with 5 bases separating them. The CDR3 has 11 residues. The germline CDR1 and CDR2 sequences are LGHDT and YNNKEL (reference sequence). In nucleotides, the CDR3 is TGTGCCAGCAAGGGGTCCTACGAGCAGTACTTC. This gives the protein CASKGSYEQYF.

The rearrangement joins TRBV10-3 to TRBJ2-7; 9 bases fit TRBD2. The V and J ends lost 4 bases and 3 bases, in that order; junction bases with no gene match: 13. This CDR3 comprises 17 residues. Per germline, CDR1 ENHRY and CDR2 SYGVKD. The CDR3 loop reads CAISVASSGTGFYEQYF. DNA of the CDR3: TGTGCCATCAGTGTGGCCTCTAGCGGGACGGGGTTCTACGAGCAGTACTTC.

The CDR3 DNA reads as TGTGCCAGCAGCCCGGGACGGAGGAACACTGAAGCTTTCTTT. Translated: CASSPGRRNTEAFF. The genes are TRBV7-3 and TRBJ1-1; weak D call: TRBD1 (5 bases). The CDR3 runs 14 residues. V was trimmed by 5 bases and J by 1 base, leaving 11 bases between them. Germline loops: CDR1 SGHTA, CDR2 FQGTGA.

This clone appeared once. The J gene is TRBJ1-2, the V gene TRBV15; perhaps TRBD1 as D (6 bases). Trimming stripped 1 base from V and 1 base from J, with 13 bases between. In germline, CDR1 is LNHNV, CDR2 YYDKDF (reference sequence). CDR3 length: 16 residues. The CDR3 bases are TGTGCCACCAGCAGAGGGGACACCATATTTAACTATGGCTACACCTTC. Its translation: CATSRGDTIFNYGYTF.

The J gene is TRBJ1-1, the V gene TRBV19, with TRBD1 as a possible D gene (5 bases). CDR1 and CDR2 from the germline V gene are LNHDA and SQIVND (reference sequence). The CDR3 runs to 15 residues. With 11 bases removed from V and 11 bases from J, the gap between germline ends came to 30 bases. The CDR3 loop is CAYTGHPGVWFGAFF. In DNA form, the CDR3 reads TGTGCCTACACCGGACATCCGGGTGTTTGGTTTGGGGCTTTCTTT.

The chain recombines TRBV15 with TRBJ2-1, with 8 nucleotides matching TRBD2. Trimming at V came to 4 bases and at J to 10 bases, leaving 3 bases not matched to a gene. CDR1 is LNHNV and CDR2 is YYDKDF in the germline V gene (reference sequence). The CDR3 length is 12 residues. DNA for the CDR3: TGTGCCACCAGCATGGGGACTAGGGAGCAGTTCTTC. It encodes CATSMGTREQFF.

The V and J genes are TRBV7-2 and TRBJ2-1; D possibly corresponds to TRBD2 (8 bases). The germline V gene has CDR1 SGHTA and CDR2 FQGNSA. Trimming shortened V by 11 bases and J by 2 bases, and 25 bases separated the two germline ends. The CDR3 is 17 residues long. In nucleotides, the CDR3 is TGTGCCGCAACCTCAGGGGGTCTAGCGGGCCCCTACAATGAGCAGTTCTTC. Protein: CAATSGGLAGPYNEQFF.

The chain is built from TRBV6-2 or TRBV6-3 and TRBJ2-2, with 11 bases matching TRBD2. CDR3 length: 17 amino acids. V trimming: 2 bases; J trimming: 3 bases; junction bases outside the gene matches: 5. Germline CDR1 MNHEY, CDR2 SVGEGT. CDR3 residues: CASSYVSGRADTGELFF. The CDR3, as DNA: TGTGCCAGCAGTTACGTTAGCGGGAGGGCCGACACCGGGGAGCTGTTTTTT.

The V gene is TRBV6-5, the J gene TRBJ2-7; 8 nucleotides agree with TRBD1. J lost 2 bases, V lost 7 bases, and 7 bases had no gene match. The CDR3 runs to 14 residues. Looked up from germline, CDR1 is MNHEY and CDR2 is SVGAGI. As DNA, the CDR3 is TGTGCCAGCAAGCCAGGGGGCTTGGCCTACGAGCAGTACTTC. Translation: CASKPGGLAYEQYF.

The rearrangement links TRBV28 to TRBJ1-4; a possible D gene is TRBD1 (6 bases). Looked up from germline, CDR1 is MDHEN and CDR2 is SYDVKM. The V end lost 7 bases, the J end lost 8 bases, and 17 bases lay between the germline ends. This CDR3 contains 14 residues. The CDR3 nucleotides read TGTGCCAGCACCCTAGGGGGGCGTGGGGAAAAACTGTTTTTT. This encodes CASTLGGRGEKLFF.

This clone was seen only once. This chain joins TRBV18 and TRBJ2-2, with 8 bases lining up with TRBD1. This CDR3 is 15 amino acids long. CDR1 and CDR2 from the germline V gene are KGHSH and LQKENI. Germline trimming cut 2 bases from V and 1 base from J; bases unmatched to any gene: 0. CDR3 residues: CASSPGQGNTGELFF. CDR3 DNA sequence: TGTGCCAGCTCACCAGGACAGGGGAACACCGGGGAGCTGTTTTTT.

This chain links TRBV27 with TRBJ2-1, with D hard to call. The CDR3 spans 14 residues. The germline V and J ends were trimmed by 7 bases and 3 bases, with 13 bases remaining between them. Germline V gives CDR1 MNHEY, CDR2 SMNVEV (reference sequence). This chain's CDR3 is CASTRSLIYNEQFF. The CDR3 DNA sequence: TGTGCCAGCACTCGATCTTTAATCTACAATGAGCAGTTCTTC.

V and J are TRBV11-1 and TRBJ1-1; D uncertain. V gave up 3 bases and J gave up 6 bases, with 14 bases separating them. The length of the CDR3 is 14 residues. Per germline, CDR1 SGHAT and CDR2 FQDESV (reference sequence). The CDR3 sequence: CASSFWTASSEAFF. The CDR3 bases are TGTGCCAGCAGCTTCTGGACTGCAAGCTCTGAAGCTTTCTTT.

V and J are TRBV7-8 and TRBJ1-2; unclear D gene. Germline values: CDR1 SGHVS, CDR2 FQNEAQ. V was pared by 0 bases and J by 4 bases, with 12 bases between. The CDR3 is made up of 15 amino acids. This CDR3 reads CASSLALRTGYGYTF. The CDR3 DNA reads as TGTGCCAGCAGCTTAGCCCTTAGGACGGGCTATGGCTACACCTTC.